This record covers a single T cell receptor beta chain. There is no known antigen for this receptor. No quality values exist for individual bases; no much larger clone is one base distant. These data belong to a study of blood T cells in healthy people across ages (dated by TCRdb to between 2014 and 2017). About the study as a whole: In model experiments, template switching captured about one uniquely barcoded TCR beta cDNA molecule for every two T cells. To track age-related changes in TCR beta repertoire diversity, the study relied on deep sequencing normalized with unique cDNA molecular identifiers. Donors were grouped into four age groups: young (average about 15 years), middle-aged (over 35), aged (around 60) and long-lived (82). To avoid experimental bias, donors of different ages were spread randomly across the sequencing lanes. The study analyzed two additional independent replicas of 1 million unique cDNA reads from the same blood draw for two donors, one aged 18 to 29 and one aged 80 or older.

Systemically healthy Caucasian individuals from Russia, 39 in total and aged roughly 6 to 100 years, were included as donors. Each donor gave 8 to 10 milliliters of peripheral blood, collected into EDTA-treated Vacutainer tubes. Ficoll-Paque density-gradient centrifugation was used to isolate PBMCs, with at least 7 million obtained per sample. Trizol reagent was used to extract total RNA from the PBMCs, yielding at least 6 micrograms per sample. For every donor, an aliquot of PBMCs went through flow cytometry to measure the percentages of naive CD45RAhigh/CD27high T cells. Library preparation was by 5' RACE. Instrument on record: Illumina HiSeq 2500. A second PCR of roughly 6 to 12 cycles was performed with a sample-barcoded 5' primer and a J-beta primer mix. A unique molecular identifier was introduced onto each TCR beta cDNA molecule by a template-switch 5' adaptor carrying 12 random nucleotides. Each sample yielded at least 2.5 million CDR3-containing paired-end reads. First-strand cDNA synthesis was performed from all RNA using the Mint cDNA synthesis kit, with priming by a TRBC-specific oligonucleotide. After uracil-DNA glycosylase treatment, a first 18-cycle PCR used universal primers M1SS and BC2_uni_R on all cDNA. The study's own analysis went as follows. For normalization, 1 million high-quality reads, each with a distinct molecular identifier, were randomly selected from each sample. Instead of being binned into consensus sequences, reads that shared molecular identifiers were thrown out. CDR3 identification, clonotype clustering and error correction used MiTCR with a Q25 quality threshold and the strictest error-elimination algorithm. A nonparametric unseen species model using Euler transformation provided a lower-bound estimate of total TCR beta diversity. TCRdb reprocessing: public reads trimmed at Q25 with fastp, clones called with MiXCR, in-frame beta chains kept. Each record represents a unique CDR3 protein, reported with the most common genes and DNA among its rows. TCRdb, rather than the study authors, made the V and J calls. The sample contains about 1.8 million distinct CDR3 sequences, roughly 50% of them found a single time. The ten top clones hold over 2% of the sample.

The investigation overall reported the following: Because donor CMV infection status was unknown, age-related changes in expanded clonotypes were potentially confounded. Observed TCR beta diversity correlated strongly with the percentage of naive T cells measured by flow cytometry. Estimates of total diversity based on one million sequenced T cells were regarded as lower bounds and as underestimates. Since profiling was done on bulk unsorted PBMCs, naive and antigen-experienced compartments could not be conclusively compared. Compared with the aged group, more naive CD4+ T cells, fewer expanded clones and increased TCR diversity were shown by the long-lived group, suggesting age selection. As age increased, observed TCR beta diversity per million T cells dropped in a roughly linear way, and a significant reduction was already evident by age 40.

Germline trimming: 3 bases from V, 4 bases from J; junction bases outside gene matches: 8. The CDR1 and CDR2 encoded by the germline V gene are SGHRS and YFSETQ. Measured from the cysteine to the phenylalanine, the CDR3 is 16 residues long. Only the CDR3 DNA stays, 48 bases, in frame from base 1. The material sequenced was blood. This receptor was obtained from a woman aged 40 to 55 in good health. This chain is built from TRBV5-1 and TRBJ2-3; 10 middle bases align to TRBD2. The DNA is as follows: TGCGCCAGCAGCTACGGGGGTAGCGGGGGGCCAGATACGCAGTATTTT. The resulting protein is CASSYGGSGGPDTQYF.